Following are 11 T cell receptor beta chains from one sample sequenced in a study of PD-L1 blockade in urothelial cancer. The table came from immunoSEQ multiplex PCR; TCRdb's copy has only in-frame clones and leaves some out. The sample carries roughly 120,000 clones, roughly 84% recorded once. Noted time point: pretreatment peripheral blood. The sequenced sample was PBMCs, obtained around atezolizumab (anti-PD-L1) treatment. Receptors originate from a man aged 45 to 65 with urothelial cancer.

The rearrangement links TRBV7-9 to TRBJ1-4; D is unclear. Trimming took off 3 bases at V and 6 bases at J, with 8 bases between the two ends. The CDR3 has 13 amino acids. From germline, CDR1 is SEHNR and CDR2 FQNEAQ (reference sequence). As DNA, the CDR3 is TGTGCCAGCAGCTTTTCCGGGTATGAAAAACTGTTTTTT. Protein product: CASSFSGYEKLFF.

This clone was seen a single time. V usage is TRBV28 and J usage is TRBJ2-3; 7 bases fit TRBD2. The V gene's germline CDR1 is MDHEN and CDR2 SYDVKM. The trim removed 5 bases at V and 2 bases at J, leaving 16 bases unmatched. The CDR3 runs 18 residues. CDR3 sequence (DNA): TGTGCCAGCAGTAAAGGCGGGGCTAGCGGATTGTACACAGATACGCAGTATTTT. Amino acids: CASSKGGASGLYTDTQYF.

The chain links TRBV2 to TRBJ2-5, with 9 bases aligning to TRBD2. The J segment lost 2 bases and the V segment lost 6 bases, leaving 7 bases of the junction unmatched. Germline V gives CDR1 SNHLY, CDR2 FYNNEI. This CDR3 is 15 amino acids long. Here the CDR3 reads CASSRASGDQETQYF. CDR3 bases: TGTGCCAGCAGCCGCGCTAGCGGGGATCAAGAGACCCAGTACTTC. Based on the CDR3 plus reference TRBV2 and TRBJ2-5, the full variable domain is EPEVTQTPSHQVTQMGQEVILRCVPISNHLYFYWYRQILGQKVEFLVSFYNNEISEKSEIFDDQFSVERPDGSNFTLKIRSTKLEDSAMYFCASSRASGDQETQYFGPGTRLLVL.

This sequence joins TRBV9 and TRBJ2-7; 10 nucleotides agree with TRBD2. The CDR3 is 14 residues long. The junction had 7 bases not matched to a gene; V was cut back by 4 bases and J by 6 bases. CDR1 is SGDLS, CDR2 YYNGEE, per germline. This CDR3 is CASSLGTSVGEQYF. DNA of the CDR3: TGTGCCAGCAGCCTCGGGACTAGCGTTGGCGAGCAGTACTTC.

DNA for the CDR3: TGTGCCTGGACCCAACCCTGGCTAGCGGAAACCTACGAGCAGTACTTC. Its translation is CAWTQPWLAETYEQYF. V and J are TRBV30 and TRBJ2-7; TRBD2 agrees at 7 bases. Germline trimming cut 4 bases from V and 2 bases from J; bases unmatched to any gene: 14. CDR3 length: 16 amino acids. In germline, CDR1 is GTSNPN, CDR2 SVGIG (reference sequence).

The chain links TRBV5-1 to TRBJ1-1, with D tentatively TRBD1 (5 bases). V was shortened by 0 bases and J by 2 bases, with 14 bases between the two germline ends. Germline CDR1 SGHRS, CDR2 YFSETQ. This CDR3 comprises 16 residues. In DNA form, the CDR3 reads TGCGCCAGCAGCTTGGTTCAAACAGGAGTAAACACTGAAGCTTTCTTT. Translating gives CASSLVQTGVNTEAFF.

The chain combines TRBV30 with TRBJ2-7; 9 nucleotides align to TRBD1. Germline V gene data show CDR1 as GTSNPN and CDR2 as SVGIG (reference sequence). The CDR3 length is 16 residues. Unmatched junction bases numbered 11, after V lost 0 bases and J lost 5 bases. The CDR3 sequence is CAWSVDLLDRGHEQYF. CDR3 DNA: TGTGCCTGGAGTGTAGATTTGCTGGACAGGGGCCACGAGCAGTACTTC.

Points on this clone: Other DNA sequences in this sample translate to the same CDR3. CDR3 in DNA: TGTGCCAGCAGTTTGAGACAGGGCAATCAGCCCCAGCATTTT. Translation gives CASSLRQGNQPQHF. The V gene is TRBV2, the J gene TRBJ1-5; D perhaps matches TRBD1 (6 bases). The V and J ends lost 5 bases and 2 bases respectively, with 10 bases between them. The CDR3 spans 14 residues. Germline loops: CDR1 SNHLY, CDR2 FYNNEI.

CDR3 loop: CASSWGTGGGETQYF. The CDR3 DNA is TGTGCCAGCAGCTGGGGGACAGGGGGCGGAGAGACCCAGTACTTC. The rearrangement uses TRBV5-6 and TRBJ2-5; 12 bases are a match to TRBD1. This CDR3 is built from 15 residues. The V segment lost 3 bases and the J segment 4 bases; nucleotides outside the gene matches: 4. The germline gives CDR1 SGHDT, CDR2 YYEEEE.

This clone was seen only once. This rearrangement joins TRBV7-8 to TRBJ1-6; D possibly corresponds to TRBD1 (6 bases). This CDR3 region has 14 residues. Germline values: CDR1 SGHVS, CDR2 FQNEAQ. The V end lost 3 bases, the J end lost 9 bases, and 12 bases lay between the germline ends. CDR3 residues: CASSFQQGASPLHF. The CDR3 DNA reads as TGTGCCAGCAGCTTCCAACAGGGTGCTTCACCCCTCCACTTT. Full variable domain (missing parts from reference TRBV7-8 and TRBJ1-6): GAGVSQSPRYKVAKRGQDVALRCDPISGHVSLFWYQQALGQGPEFLTYFQNEAQLDKSGLPSDRFFAERPEGSVSTLKIQRTQQEDSAVYLCASSFQQGASPLHFGNGTRLTVT.

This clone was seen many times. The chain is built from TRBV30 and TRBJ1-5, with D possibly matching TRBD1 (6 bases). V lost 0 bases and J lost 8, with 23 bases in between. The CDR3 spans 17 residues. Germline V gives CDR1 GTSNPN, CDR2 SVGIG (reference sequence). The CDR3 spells CAWSVHGRGARRKPQHF. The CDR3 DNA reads TGTGCCTGGAGTGTACATGGTCGGGGGGCAAGGAGGAAGCCCCAGCATTTT.